Sequencing of this TCR beta chain was carried out in a study of T cells after yellow fever vaccination. Findings and limits, study-wide: The CD4 compartment and the CD8 compartment contained a small share of clonotypes in common. Though it reached lower strength, the secondary response hit its peak faster, day 5 versus 15. Boosting was followed by the reappearance of most primary-vaccination clones (under 97% CD4, around 86% CD8).

Remarks on this clonotype: Its antigen remains unidentified.

Per germline, CDR1 SGHRS and CDR2 YFSETQ. This CDR3 is built from 13 residues. V trimming: 1 base; J trimming: 7 bases; junction bases outside the gene matches: 1. For TCR, cDNA came from 5'RACE template switching, which added a universal primer site and UMIs. Each CDR3 protein gets one entry after TCRdb re-called the 5' RACE reads with MiXCR. The sample carries 450,000 to 550,000 distinct CDR3 sequences, around a fifth recorded once. This TCR came from a man aged 18 to 30 who received the YFV17D yellow fever vaccine. The chain employs TRBV5-1 and TRBJ2-2, with 7 bases fitting TRBD1. The material sequenced was PBMCs, taken less than 25 days after the first yellow fever vaccination. CDR3 amino acids: CASSLRGRGELFF. The CDR3 DNA follows: TGCGCCAGCAGCTTGAGGGGGCGCGGGGAGCTGTTTTTT.